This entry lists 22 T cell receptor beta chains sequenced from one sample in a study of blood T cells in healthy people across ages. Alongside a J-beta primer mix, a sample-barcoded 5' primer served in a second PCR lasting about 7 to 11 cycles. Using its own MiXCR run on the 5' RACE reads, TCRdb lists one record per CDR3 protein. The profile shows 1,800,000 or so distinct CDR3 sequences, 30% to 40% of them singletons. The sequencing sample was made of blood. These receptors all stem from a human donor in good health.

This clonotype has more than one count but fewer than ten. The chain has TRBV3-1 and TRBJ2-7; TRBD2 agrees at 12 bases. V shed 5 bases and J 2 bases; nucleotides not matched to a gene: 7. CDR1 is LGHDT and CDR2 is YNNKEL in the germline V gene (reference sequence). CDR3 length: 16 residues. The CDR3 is CASSKTSGGPPYEQYF. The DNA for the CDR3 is TGTGCCAGCAGCAAAACTAGCGGGGGGCCACCCTACGAGCAGTACTTC.

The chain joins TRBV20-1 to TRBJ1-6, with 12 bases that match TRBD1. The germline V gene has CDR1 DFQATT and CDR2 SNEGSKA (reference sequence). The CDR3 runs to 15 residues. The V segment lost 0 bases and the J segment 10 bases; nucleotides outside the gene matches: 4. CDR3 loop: CSARDWDRGQSPLHF. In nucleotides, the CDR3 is TGCAGTGCTAGAGATTGGGACAGGGGGCAATCACCCCTCCACTTT.

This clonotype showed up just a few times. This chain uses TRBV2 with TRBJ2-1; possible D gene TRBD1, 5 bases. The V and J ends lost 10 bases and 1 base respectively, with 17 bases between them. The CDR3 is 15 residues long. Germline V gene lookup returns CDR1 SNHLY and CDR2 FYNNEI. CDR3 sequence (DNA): TGTGCCACGAGAAGTGGGGCATCTTCCTACAATGAGCAGTTCTTC. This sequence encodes CATRSGASSYNEQFF. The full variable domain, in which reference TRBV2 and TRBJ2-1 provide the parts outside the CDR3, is EPEVTQTPSHQVTQMGQEVILRCVPISNHLYFYWYRQILGQKVEFLVSFYNNEISEKSEIFDDQFSVERPDGSNFTLKIRSTKLEDSAMYFCATRSGASSYNEQFFGPGTRLTVL.

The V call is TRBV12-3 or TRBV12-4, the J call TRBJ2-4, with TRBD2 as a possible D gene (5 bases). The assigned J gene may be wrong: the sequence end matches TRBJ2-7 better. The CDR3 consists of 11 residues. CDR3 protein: CATGWENEQYF. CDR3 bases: TGTGCGACCGGATGGGAGAACGAGCAGTACTTC.

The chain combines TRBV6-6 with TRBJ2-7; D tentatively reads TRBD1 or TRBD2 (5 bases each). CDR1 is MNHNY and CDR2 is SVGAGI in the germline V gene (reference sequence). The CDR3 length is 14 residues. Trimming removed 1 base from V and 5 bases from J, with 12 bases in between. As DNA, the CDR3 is TGTGCCAGCAGTTACTTGGGACGGCTCGACGAGCAGTACTTC. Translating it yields CASSYLGRLDEQYF.

The CDR3 sequence: CASNQRQGSPYNEQFF. The CDR3 bases are TGTGCCAGCAATCAACGACAGGGATCGCCTTACAATGAGCAGTTCTTC. The V and J genes are TRBV6-2 or TRBV6-3 and TRBJ2-1, with 7 bases fitting TRBD1. The CDR3 contains 16 residues. From germline, CDR1 is MNHEY and CDR2 SVGEGT. V shed 7 bases, J shed 4 bases, and the junction held 13 bases outside the gene matches.

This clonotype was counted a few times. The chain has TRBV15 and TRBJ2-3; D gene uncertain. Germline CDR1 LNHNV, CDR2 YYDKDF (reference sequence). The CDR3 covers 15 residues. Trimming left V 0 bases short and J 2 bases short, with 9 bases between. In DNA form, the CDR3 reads TGTGCCACCAGCAGAGATCCCAGCTACACAGATACGCAGTATTTT. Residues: CATSRDPSYTDTQYF. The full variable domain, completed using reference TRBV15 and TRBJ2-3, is DAMVIQNPRYQVTQFGKPVTLSCSQTLNHNVMYWYQQKSSQAPKLLFHYYDKDFNNEADTPDNFQSRRPNTSFCFLDIRSPGLGDTAMYLCATSRDPSYTDTQYFGPGTRLTVL.

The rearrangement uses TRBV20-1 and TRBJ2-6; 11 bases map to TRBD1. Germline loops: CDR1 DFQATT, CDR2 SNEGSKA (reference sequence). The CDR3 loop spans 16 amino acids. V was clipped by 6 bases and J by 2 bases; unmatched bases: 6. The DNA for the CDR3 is TGCAGTGCCAGGGGACAGGGGGGAACTGGGGCCAACGTCCTGACTTTC. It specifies CSARGQGGTGANVLTF.

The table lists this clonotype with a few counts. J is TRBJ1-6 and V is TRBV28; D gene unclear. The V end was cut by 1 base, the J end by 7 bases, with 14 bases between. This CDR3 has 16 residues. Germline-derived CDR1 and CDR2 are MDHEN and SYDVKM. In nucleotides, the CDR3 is TGTGCCAGCAGTTTATTGGGGAAGGGAGTGAATTCACCCCTCCACTTT. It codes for CASSLLGKGVNSPLHF.

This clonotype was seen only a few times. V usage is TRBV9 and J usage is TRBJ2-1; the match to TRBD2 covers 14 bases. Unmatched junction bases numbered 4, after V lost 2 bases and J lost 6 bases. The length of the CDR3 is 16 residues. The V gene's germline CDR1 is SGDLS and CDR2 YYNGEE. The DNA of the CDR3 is TGTGCCAGCAGCGTGGGACTAGCGGGGGACCCCAATGAGCAGTTCTTC. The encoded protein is CASSVGLAGDPNEQFF.

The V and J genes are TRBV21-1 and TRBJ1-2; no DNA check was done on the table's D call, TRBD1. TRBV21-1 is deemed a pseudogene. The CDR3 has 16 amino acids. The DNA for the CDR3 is TGTGCCAGCATCAGAGGGGCGTCCCTTGGGTGGTATGGCTACACCTTC. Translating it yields CASIRGASLGWYGYTF.

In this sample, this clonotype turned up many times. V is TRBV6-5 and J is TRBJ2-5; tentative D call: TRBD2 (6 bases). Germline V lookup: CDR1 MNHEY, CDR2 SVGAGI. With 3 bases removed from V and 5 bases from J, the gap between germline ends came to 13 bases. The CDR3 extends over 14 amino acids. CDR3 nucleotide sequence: TGTGCCAGCAGTTATTCCTCAGGAGGGGAGACCCAGTACTTC. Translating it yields CASSYSSGGETQYF.

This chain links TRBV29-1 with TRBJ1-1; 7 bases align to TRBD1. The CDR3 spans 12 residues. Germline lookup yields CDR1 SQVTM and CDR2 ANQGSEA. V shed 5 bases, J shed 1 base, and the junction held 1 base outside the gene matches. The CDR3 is CSVWTGNTEAFF. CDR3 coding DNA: TGCAGCGTTTGGACAGGGAACACTGAAGCTTTCTTT.

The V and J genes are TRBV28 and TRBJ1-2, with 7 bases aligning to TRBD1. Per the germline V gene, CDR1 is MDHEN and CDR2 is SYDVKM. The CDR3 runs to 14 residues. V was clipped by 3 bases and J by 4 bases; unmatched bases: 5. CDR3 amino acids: CASSFGQATYGYTF. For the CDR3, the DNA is TGTGCCAGCAGTTTCGGACAGGCAACCTATGGCTACACCTTC.

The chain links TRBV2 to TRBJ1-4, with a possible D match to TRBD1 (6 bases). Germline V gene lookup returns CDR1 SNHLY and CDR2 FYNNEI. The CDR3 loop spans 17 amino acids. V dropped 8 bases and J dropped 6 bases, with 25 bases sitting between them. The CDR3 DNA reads TGTGCCAGCTTAAAAACGCTCCAAACAGGGTTCTATGAAAAACTGTTTTTT. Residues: CASLKTLQTGFYEKLFF.

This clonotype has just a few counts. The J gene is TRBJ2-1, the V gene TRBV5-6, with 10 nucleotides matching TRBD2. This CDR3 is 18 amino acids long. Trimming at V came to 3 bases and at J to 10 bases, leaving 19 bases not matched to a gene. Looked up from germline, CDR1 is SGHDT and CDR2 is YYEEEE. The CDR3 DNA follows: TGTGCCAGCAGCTGGGGGGTACCGGGACTAGCGTTAGTGGGGGAGCAGTTCTTC. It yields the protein CASSWGVPGLALVGEQFF.

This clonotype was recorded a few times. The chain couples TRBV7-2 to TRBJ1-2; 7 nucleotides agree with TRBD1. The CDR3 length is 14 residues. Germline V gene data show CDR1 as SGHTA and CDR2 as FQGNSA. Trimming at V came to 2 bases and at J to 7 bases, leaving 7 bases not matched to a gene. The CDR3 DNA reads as TGTGCCAGCAGCTTAATCCGGGCAGGGGGTGGCTACACCTTC. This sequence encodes CASSLIRAGGGYTF.

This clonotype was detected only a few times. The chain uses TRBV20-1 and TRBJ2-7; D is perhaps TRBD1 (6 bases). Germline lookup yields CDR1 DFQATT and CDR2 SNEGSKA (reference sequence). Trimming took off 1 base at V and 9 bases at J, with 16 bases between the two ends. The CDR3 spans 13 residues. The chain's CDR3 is CSARASTGFGQYF. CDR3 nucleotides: TGCAGTGCTAGAGCATCAACAGGGTTCGGGCAGTACTTC.

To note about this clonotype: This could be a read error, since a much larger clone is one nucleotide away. CDR3 nucleotide sequence: TGTGCCAGCAGCAACACGCAGGAACTCCAAGAGATCCAGTACTTC. Translation: CASSNTQELQEIQYF. This chain links TRBV7-2 with TRBJ2-5, with D hard to call. There are 15 residues in the CDR3. From germline, CDR1 is SGHTA and CDR2 FQGNSA.

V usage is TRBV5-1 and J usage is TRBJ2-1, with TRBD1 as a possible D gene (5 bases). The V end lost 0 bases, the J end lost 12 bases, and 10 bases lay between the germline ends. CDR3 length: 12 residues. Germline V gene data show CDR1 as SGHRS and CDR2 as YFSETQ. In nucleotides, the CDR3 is TGCGCCAGCAGCTTGGCAGGGTCGGCGCAGTTCTTC. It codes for CASSLAGSAQFF.

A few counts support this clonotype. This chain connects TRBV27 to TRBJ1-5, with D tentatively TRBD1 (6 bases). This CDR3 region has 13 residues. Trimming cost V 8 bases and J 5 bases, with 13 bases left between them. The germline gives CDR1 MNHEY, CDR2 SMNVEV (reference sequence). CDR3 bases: TGTGCCAGCGGGTTACAGGGAGATCAGCCCCAGCATTTT. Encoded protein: CASGLQGDQPQHF.

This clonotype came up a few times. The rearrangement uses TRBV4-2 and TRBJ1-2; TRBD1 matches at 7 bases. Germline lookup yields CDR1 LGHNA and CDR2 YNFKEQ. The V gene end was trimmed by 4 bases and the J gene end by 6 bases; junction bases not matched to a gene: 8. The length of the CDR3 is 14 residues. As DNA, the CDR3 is TGTGCCAGCAGCCCCACAGGGGAGGTTGATGGCTACACCTTC. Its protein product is CASSPTGEVDGYTF.